This T cell receptor (beta chain) was documented in a study of breast tumors, draining lymph nodes, adjacent tissues. The lymph nodes were axillary draining lymph nodes from breast cancer patients. Via MiXCR, TCRdb re-called the multiplex PCR reads, giving one row per CDR3 protein. The sample shows around 150,000 distinct CDR3 sequences, approximately 20% of them seen only once. The table lists this clonotype with many counts. The antigen remains undetermined. General study results and limits: Tumor T cell lymph node origin was a supported hypothesis, not proven. Data fit most tumor T cells coming from lymph node, expanding in tumor. Luminal-like breast cancer showed significantly greater tumor-nontumor repertoire similarity than basal-like breast cancer did. Tumor TCR diversity was below lymph nodes but above nontumor tissue.

V lost 0 bases, J lost 0 bases, and 8 bases lay in between. The CDR3 sequence is 15 residues long. Per germline, CDR1 SGDLS and CDR2 YYNGEE. This TCR was sampled from a female donor with breast cancer. Some clones in this sample may be carry-over from other donors' samples. Material: axillary lymph node tissue. The rearrangement joins TRBV9 to TRBJ2-3, with D maybe TRBD2 (5 bases). CDR3: CASSVDGLSTDTQYF. Written as DNA, the CDR3 is TGTGCCAGCAGCGTAGACGGACTTAGCACAGATACGCAGTATTTT.